This TCR beta chain derives from a study of a mutant IDH1 vaccine in newly diagnosed glioma. Turning to the study itself: The earlier regimen, radiotherapy, temozolomide, or both, was most often both.

In germline, CDR1 is MNHEY, CDR2 SMNVEV (reference sequence). V dropped 4 bases and J dropped 8; count of bases not matched to a gene: 7. This CDR3 contains 14 residues. The sample's time point: week 47, end of study. The content of each vaccine dose was 300 ug of mutant IDH1 20-mer peptide, and topical imiquimod accompanied it. Whole-study findings and limits: Detectable vaccine-induced immune responses arose in about 92% of patients.

A remark on this clone: Its antigen is unknown.

Profiling relied on immunoSEQ multiplex PCR, and the TCRdb table lists in-frame clones only, not all of them. The data show tens of thousands of clones, with 80% to 85% seen just once and more than 3% held by the top ten. The chain uses TRBV27 and TRBJ1-4; 7 bases are shared with TRBD1. Here the sequenced sample was PBMCs, taken from a glioma patient whose treatment included an IDH1 peptide vaccine. The receptor's source is a young man with glioma. The CDR3 reads CASSYNRGREKLFF. CDR3 coding DNA: TGTGCCAGCAGTTATAACAGGGGAAGAGAAAAACTGTTTTTT.